This T cell receptor beta chain was observed in a study of cytomegalovirus exposure and HLA in healthy donors. Notes on the study in general: Analysis was performed later, and it showed HLA-associated TCR beta chains to be more clonally expanded than equally common others.

Germline assignment: CDR1 LNHDA and CDR2 SQIVND (reference sequence). V was clipped by 3 bases and J by 5 bases, with 8 bases between them. The CDR3 runs 13 residues. Concerning this clone itself: The antigen is not known.

Samples came from healthy bone marrow donors. Amplification used 60 Vbeta primers and 13 Jbeta primers. Clones were read by immunoSEQ multiplex PCR, and TCRdb kept only the in-frame ones, dropping some. This table holds some 160,000 clones, around 72% found once. What was sequenced was PBMCs. This TCR came from a man aged 40-55 years in good health and CMV-seronegative. The J gene is TRBJ1-5, the V gene TRBV19, with D hard to call. CDR3 nucleotide sequence: TGTGCCAGTAGTATTGACCTAGATCAGCCCCAGCATTTT. Translating it yields CASSIDLDQPQHF.